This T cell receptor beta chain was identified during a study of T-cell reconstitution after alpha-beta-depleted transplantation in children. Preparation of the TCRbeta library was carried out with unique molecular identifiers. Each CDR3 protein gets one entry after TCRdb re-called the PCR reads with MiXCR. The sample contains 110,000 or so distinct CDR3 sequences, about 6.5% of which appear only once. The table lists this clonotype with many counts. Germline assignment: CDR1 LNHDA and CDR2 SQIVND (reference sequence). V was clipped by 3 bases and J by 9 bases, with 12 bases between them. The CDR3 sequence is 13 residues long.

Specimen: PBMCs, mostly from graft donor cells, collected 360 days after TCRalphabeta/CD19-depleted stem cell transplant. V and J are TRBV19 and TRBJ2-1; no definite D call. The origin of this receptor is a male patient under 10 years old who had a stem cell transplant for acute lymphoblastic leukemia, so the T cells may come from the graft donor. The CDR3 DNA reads TGTGCCAGTAGTATCTACAGCCACAGTGAGCAGTTCTTC. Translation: CASSIYSHSEQFF. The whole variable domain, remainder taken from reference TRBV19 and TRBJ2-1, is DGGITQSPKYLFRKEGQNVTLSCEQNLNHDAMYWYRQDPGQGLRLIYYSQIVNDFQKGDIAEGYSVSREKKESFPLTVTSAQKNPTAFYLCASSIYSHSEQFFGPGTRLTVL.